One and the same sample provided the 6 T cell receptor beta chains below, sequenced in a study of graft-versus-host responses after intestinal transplantation. Using immunoSEQ multiplex PCR, the repertoire was profiled, and TCRdb retains in-frame clones only, with some absent. The sample contains under 100,000 clones, around 93% of which appear only once. These receptors' targets are unknown. The sample consisted of unstimulated CD4+ T cells sorted from spleen or lymph node cells, taken before transplant. Receptors were obtained from a human donor who was the organ donor for an intestinal transplant.

The chain combines TRBV6-6 with TRBJ1-2; D might be TRBD1 (6 bases). Germline V gene lookup returns CDR1 MNHNY and CDR2 SVGAGI (reference sequence). With 6 bases removed from V and 2 bases from J, the gap between germline ends came to 10 bases. The CDR3 contains 13 residues. DNA for the CDR3: TGTGCCAGCAGACGAGACAGGAACTATGGCTACACCTTC. Protein product: CASRRDRNYGYTF.

The CDR3 sequence: CASSADLGTSGGYEQFF. CDR3 DNA sequence: TGCGCCAGCAGCGCAGATTTGGGGACTAGCGGGGGATATGAGCAGTTCTTC. This chain uses TRBV4-3 with TRBJ2-1; TRBD2 agrees at 14 bases. V was pared by 5 bases and J by 8 bases, with 11 bases of the junction left unmatched. The germline V gene has CDR1 LGHNA and CDR2 YSLEER. This CDR3 is 17 amino acids long.

The J gene is TRBJ2-7, the V gene TRBV9, with D perhaps matching TRBD2 (7 bases). V lost 4 bases and J 3 bases, leaving 11 bases between the germline ends. The CDR3 contains 13 residues. Per the germline V gene, CDR1 is SGDLS and CDR2 is YYNGEE. Here the CDR3 DNA reads TGTGCCAGCAGCCGCGGGGGCTACTACGAGCAGTACTTC. This sequence encodes CASSRGGYYEQYF.

This clone was found once. The V and J genes are TRBV18 and TRBJ2-7; D not resolved. CDR3 length: 12 amino acids. CDR1 KGHSH and CDR2 LQKENI come from the germline V gene. V was shortened by 3 bases and J by 5 bases, with 8 bases between the two germline ends. CDR3 amino acids: CASSPWGNEQYF. CDR3 DNA: TGTGCCAGCTCACCGTGGGGAAACGAGCAGTACTTC. The variable domain in full, completed from reference TRBV18 and TRBJ2-7, reads NAGVMQNPRHLVRRRGQEARLRCSPMKGHSHVYWYRQLPEEGLKFMVYLQKENIIDESGMPKERFSAEFPKEGPSILRIQQVVRGDSAAYFCASSPWGNEQYFGPGTRLTVT.

This rearrangement joins TRBV5-1 to TRBJ2-7, with TRBD1 matching 8 bases. V shed 5 bases, J shed 5 bases, and the junction held 3 bases outside the gene matches. The CDR3 is 12 residues long. CDR1 and CDR2 from the germline V gene are SGHRS and YFSETQ. This CDR3 is CASRKDRDEQYF. The CDR3 nucleotides are TGCGCCAGCAGAAAGGACAGGGACGAGCAGTACTTC.

V and J are TRBV5-6 and TRBJ1-4; D is unresolved. Between the trimmed V and J ends, which lost 4 bases and 7 bases, there was a span of 14 bases. The CDR3 loop spans 14 amino acids. Germline CDR1 SGHDT, CDR2 YYEEEE. The CDR3 coding sequence is TGTGCCAGCAGCCCACCCGGCAGGCCTGAAAAACTGTTTTTT. Translating gives CASSPPGRPEKLFF.